A single sample is the source of the 5 T cell receptor beta chains below, sequenced in a study of OX40 agonist ivuxolimab in advanced cancers. The assay was immunoSEQ multiplex PCR, and TCRdb's table has in-frame clones only and misses some. The sample carries about 26,000 clones, approximately 86% recorded once. This sample comprised CD4+ or CD8+ T cells sorted from blood, obtained in a trial of the OX40 agonist ivuxolimab. The receptors stem from an adult with an advanced solid tumor such as melanoma, head and neck, liver or kidney cancer.

The V call is TRBV11-2, the J call TRBJ2-1; D remains unclear. This CDR3 has 11 residues. Germline CDR1 reads SGHAT; CDR2 reads FQNNGV. V lost 1 base, J lost 9 bases, and 4 bases lay in between. The CDR3 DNA sequence: TGTGCCAGCAGCTTAGTGGCTGAGCAGTTCTTC. Its translation is CASSLVAEQFF.

The chain uses TRBV28 and TRBJ1-2; D not resolved. Germline CDR1 is MDHEN and CDR2 is SYDVKM. This CDR3 is 13 amino acids long. V was pared by 3 bases and J by 3 bases, with 8 bases between. The CDR3: CASSFMADYGYTF. The CDR3 bases are TGTGCCAGCAGTTTTATGGCGGACTATGGCTACACCTTC.

This chain links TRBV7-8 with TRBJ1-5; no definite D call. CDR3 length equals 13 residues. Germline V gene sequence: CDR1 SGHVS, CDR2 FQNEAQ. V was shortened by 1 base and J by 6 bases, with 7 bases between the two germline ends. For the CDR3, the DNA is TGTGCCAGCAGCTTAGGACTGACTCAGCCCCAGCATTTT. Its translation is CASSLGLTQPQHF. Together with reference TRBV7-8 and TRBJ1-5, the CDR3 gives the full variable domain: GAGVSQSPRYKVAKRGQDVALRCDPISGHVSLFWYQQALGQGPEFLTYFQNEAQLDKSGLPSDRFFAERPEGSVSTLKIQRTQQEDSAVYLCASSLGLTQPQHFGDGTRLSIL.

This chain uses TRBV9 with TRBJ2-5; TRBD1 is a possible D gene (5 bases). Between the trimmed V and J ends, which lost 4 bases and 1 base, there was a span of 14 bases. The germline V gene encodes CDR1 SGDLS and CDR2 YYNGEE. This CDR3 comprises 15 residues. The CDR3 coding sequence is TGTGCCAGCAGCCCACCAGGGCGACCCCAAGAGACCCAGTACTTC. Translation: CASSPPGRPQETQYF. Based on the CDR3 plus reference TRBV9 and TRBJ2-5, the full variable domain is DSGVTQTPKHLITATGQRVTLRCSPRSGDLSVYWYQQSLDQGLQFLIQYYNGEERAKGNILERFSAQQFPDLHSELNLSSLELGDSALYFCASSPPGRPQETQYFGPGTRLLVL.

The chain has TRBV28 and TRBJ1-5; 10 bases fit TRBD1. V shed 4 bases, J shed 1 base, and the junction held 7 bases outside the gene matches. The CDR3 is made up of 17 amino acids. The germline CDR1 and CDR2 sequences are MDHEN and SYDVKM. The CDR3 loop reads CASSSPRQGASNQPQHF. CDR3 coding DNA: TGTGCCAGCAGTTCCCCCCGACAGGGGGCAAGCAATCAGCCCCAGCATTTT.